Following are 22 T cell receptor beta chains from one sample sequenced in a study of response to subunit inactivated influenza vaccine. TCRdb re-analysed the RT-PCR reads in MiXCR, keeping a single row per CDR3 protein. This sample yields about 480,000 distinct CDR3 sequences, of which around 9.9% are seen a single time; over 9.5% belongs to the top ten. The source was PBMCs from blood, collected 45 days after vaccination. These receptors were collected from a man in his fifties who received an inactivated influenza vaccine.

Remarks on this clonotype: One end of the junction fails to match germline, which may point to a read error. The chain couples TRBV9 to TRBJ2-7; possibly TRBD1 for D (5 bases). Per the germline V gene, CDR1 is SGDLS and CDR2 is YYNGEE. The CDR3 sequence is 14 residues long. CDR3 protein: CANSVATGYYEQYF. CDR3 in DNA: TGTGCCAACAGCGTAGCTACAGGCTACTACGAGCAGTACTTC.

The J gene is TRBJ2-5, the V gene TRBV10-2; no reliable D call. Trimming left V 6 bases short and J 7 bases short, with 15 bases between. Germline-derived CDR1 and CDR2 are WSHSY and SAAADI. The CDR3 consists of 13 residues. CDR3 in amino acids: CASRAQPSGTQYF. For the CDR3, the DNA is TGCGCCAGCAGGGCTCAACCTTCGGGGACCCAGTACTTC.

The gene calls are TRBV5-5 and TRBJ2-2, with a weak D call TRBD1 (5 bases). The CDR3 covers 16 residues. Germline loops: CDR1 SGHKS, CDR2 YYEKEE (reference sequence). The ends were cut back, 4 bases at V and 6 bases at J, with 19 bases in the middle. CDR3 region: CASSTGRPFTSGELFF. CDR3 bases: TGTGCCAGCAGCACAGGCAGGCCGTTTACCTCCGGGGAGCTGTTTTTT.

V and J are TRBV5-1 and TRBJ2-5, with 9 bases matching TRBD1. This CDR3 has 12 residues. The germline CDR1 and CDR2 sequences are SGHRS and YFSETQ. The V and J ends lost 3 bases and 13 bases, in that order; junction bases with no gene match: 7. The CDR3 DNA reads as TGCGCCAGCAGCTCCAATCGGGACAGGGCGTACTTC. Its translation: CASSSNRDRAYF. Using reference TRBV5-1 and TRBJ2-5 for the parts outside the CDR3, the full variable domain is KAGVTQTPRYLIKTRGQQVTLSCSPISGHRSVSWYQQTPGQGLQFLFEYFSETQRNKGNFPGRFSGRQFSNSRSEMNVSTLELGDSALYLCASSSNRDRAYFGPGTRLLVL.

V is TRBV29-1 and J is TRBJ2-3, with D possibly matching TRBD2 (6 bases). Between the trimmed V and J ends, which lost 1 base and 5 bases, there was a span of 22 bases. Germline V gene sequence: CDR1 SQVTM, CDR2 ANQGSEA. CDR3 length equals 17 residues. CDR3 nucleotides: TGCAGCGTTGAAGGAATTAGGAGCGGGCGAGAGTTAGATACGCAGTATTTT. This gives the protein CSVEGIRSGRELDTQYF.

This clonotype showed up just a few times. The chain uses TRBV12-3 or TRBV12-4 and TRBJ2-7; no clear D. V shed 2 bases and J shed 3 bases, with 11 bases lying between them. This CDR3 has 14 amino acids. The CDR3 here is CASSLNIRDYEQYF. The CDR3 nucleotides read TGTGCCAGCAGTTTAAACATTAGGGACTACGAGCAGTACTTC.

V and J are TRBV5-4 and TRBJ2-7; D might be TRBD1 (6 bases). Deletions cut 0 bases from V and 6 bases from J, with 28 bases between. The CDR3 consists of 19 residues. Germline values: CDR1 SGHNT, CDR2 YYREEE (reference sequence). CDR3 loop: CASSLEGPWTRDIPAEQYF. CDR3 nucleotide sequence: TGTGCCAGCAGCTTGGAGGGCCCGTGGACGAGGGACATTCCGGCCGAGCAGTACTTC.

V and J are TRBV2 and TRBJ2-7; possibly TRBD2 for D (6 bases). The CDR3 sequence is 13 residues long. Germline V CDR1 and CDR2: SNHLY, FYNNEI. V gave up 6 bases and J gave up 2 bases, with 11 bases separating them. The CDR3 sequence is CASREGDPYEQYF. DNA of the CDR3: TGTGCCAGCAGGGAGGGTGACCCCTACGAGCAGTACTTC. The variable domain in full, with the rest retrieved from reference TRBV2 and TRBJ2-7, is EPEVTQTPSHQVTQMGQEVILRCVPISNHLYFYWYRQILGQKVEFLVSFYNNEISEKSEIFDDQFSVERPDGSNFTLKIRSTKLEDSAMYFCASREGDPYEQYFGPGTRLTVT.

V gene TRBV20-1 combines with J gene TRBJ1-2; 8 nucleotides match TRBD1. This CDR3 comprises 17 residues. Germline trimming cut 0 bases from V and 6 bases from J; bases unmatched to any gene: 15. Germline assignment: CDR1 DFQATT and CDR2 SNEGSKA (reference sequence). CDR3 in DNA: TGCAGTGCTAGAGATCCTTCCCGACAGGGGAACAAGGATGGCTACACCTTC. The encoded protein is CSARDPSRQGNKDGYTF.

This chain joins TRBV6-2 or TRBV6-3 and TRBJ2-1, with D tentatively TRBD2 (5 bases). This CDR3 has 18 residues. Germline-derived CDR1 and CDR2 are MNHEY and SVGEGT. The V gene lost 7 bases and the J gene lost 3 bases, with 25 bases spanning the gap. CDR3 coding DNA: TGTGCCAGCACCCACGGGGTAGCTTTCGGTTTGGGCTACAATGAGCAGTTCTTC. This encodes CASTHGVAFGLGYNEQFF.

The gene calls are TRBV14 and TRBJ2-1; D call uncertain. The CDR3 sequence is 11 residues long. Germline CDR1 is SGHDN and CDR2 is FVKESK. V was trimmed by 5 bases and J by 8 bases, leaving 7 bases between them. The CDR3 protein is CASSAFDEQFF. CDR3 DNA: TGTGCCAGCAGCGCGTTCGATGAGCAGTTCTTC.

The rearrangement links TRBV6-2 or TRBV6-3 to TRBJ2-5; D is unclear. The CDR3 length is 12 residues. Germline V lookup: CDR1 MNHEY, CDR2 SVGEGT. V lost 5 bases and J lost 1, with 5 bases in between. For the CDR3, the DNA is TGTGCCAGCAGTCCGTTCCAAGAGACCCAGTACTTC. Protein sequence: CASSPFQETQYF.

This clonotype was recorded many times. The rearrangement links TRBV29-1 to TRBJ1-2, with D perhaps TRBD1 (6 bases). Germline CDR1 SQVTM, CDR2 ANQGSEA. This CDR3 has 11 residues. The V end lost 4 bases, the J end lost 13 bases, and 16 bases lay between the germline ends. The CDR3 is CSVVEGDTRTF. CDR3 in DNA: TGCAGCGTTGTGGAGGGGGACACCCGCACCTTC. The complete variable domain, with remaining parts taken from reference TRBV29-1 and TRBJ1-2, reads SAVISQKPSRDICQRGTSLTIQCQVDSQVTMMFWYRQQPGQSLTLIATANQGSEATYESGFVIDKFPISRPNLTFSTLTVSNMSPEDSSIYLCSVVEGDTRTFGSGTRLTVV.

The chain has TRBV13 and TRBJ2-1, with 8 positions matching TRBD2. Germline CDR1 reads PRHDT; CDR2 reads FYEKMQ (reference sequence). V lost 1 base and J lost 3; bases outside the gene matches: 5. The CDR3 sequence is 16 residues long. The CDR3 spells CASSLVAGGFYNEQFF. CDR3 sequence (DNA): TGTGCCAGCAGCTTAGTCGCGGGAGGCTTCTACAATGAGCAGTTCTTC.

This chain links TRBV5-1 with TRBJ2-2, with D uncertain. Trimming shortened V by 2 bases and J by 3 bases, and 14 bases separated the two germline ends. Germline V gene lookup returns CDR1 SGHRS and CDR2 YFSETQ. The CDR3 covers 16 residues. CDR3 DNA: TGCGCCAGCAGCTTTTTAGGGTTTGTGGACACCGGGGAGCTGTTTTTT. Translation: CASSFLGFVDTGELFF.

This rearrangement joins TRBV11-2 to TRBJ2-1, with 8 bases fitting TRBD1. Losses at the gene ends were 6 bases for V and 6 bases for J; bases not matched to a gene: 10. From germline, CDR1 is SGHAT and CDR2 FQNNGV. This CDR3 region has 15 residues. CDR3 amino acids: CASRPLRDRFNEQFF. CDR3 in DNA: TGTGCCAGCAGACCACTCCGGGACAGGTTCAATGAGCAGTTCTTC.

Only a few counts were recorded for this clonotype. CDR3 residues: CASSFSIRRDTQYF. CDR3 in DNA: TGTGCCAGCAGTTTTTCCATTCGAAGGGATACGCAGTATTTT. The V call is TRBV28, the J call TRBJ2-3; D is undetermined. The CDR3 runs 14 residues. Per the germline V gene, CDR1 is MDHEN and CDR2 is SYDVKM. V lost 3 bases and J lost 6, with 13 bases in between.

This clonotype came up a few times. J is TRBJ1-2 and V is TRBV29-1; 7 nucleotides agree with TRBD1. Germline-derived CDR1 and CDR2 are SQVTM and ANQGSEA. V shed 3 bases and J 4 bases; nucleotides not matched to a gene: 5. The CDR3 spans 13 residues. The CDR3 sequence: CSVEGRGSYGYTF. The CDR3, as DNA: TGCAGCGTTGAGGGCAGGGGGAGCTATGGCTACACCTTC.

This clonotype was recorded many times. The chain employs TRBV27 and TRBJ2-7; D unclear. Germline V gives CDR1 MNHEY, CDR2 SMNVEV (reference sequence). CDR3 size: 16 residues. Between the trimmed V and J ends, which lost 5 bases and 3 bases, there was a span of 20 bases. The CDR3 sequence is CASSLMPVEESYEQYF. The CDR3 coding sequence is TGTGCCAGCAGTCTTATGCCCGTAGAAGAGAGCTACGAGCAGTACTTC.

This clonotype appeared a few times. The rearrangement uses TRBV6-2 or TRBV6-3 and TRBJ2-4; no reliable D call. V was shortened by 2 bases and J by 0 bases, with 14 bases between the two germline ends. Germline assignment: CDR1 MNHEY and CDR2 SVGEGT. The CDR3 contains 17 residues. Here the CDR3 reads CASSYRAETIAKNIQYF. The CDR3 DNA reads TGTGCCAGCAGTTACCGGGCGGAAACCATAGCCAAAAACATTCAGTACTTC.

The chain joins TRBV20-1 to TRBJ2-1, with D tentatively TRBD2 (6 bases). Trimming removed 7 bases from V and 0 bases from J, with 13 bases in between. The CDR3 extends over 14 amino acids. The germline V gene has CDR1 DFQATT and CDR2 SNEGSKA (reference sequence). DNA of the CDR3: TGCAGTGTTGGAATAGCGGACTCCTACAATGAGCAGTTCTTC. Its protein product is CSVGIADSYNEQFF.

This CDR3 reads CASAELLTQETQYF. The CDR3 DNA sequence: TGTGCCAGCGCCGAGTTACTAACCCAAGAGACCCAGTACTTC. V and J are TRBV2 and TRBJ2-5, with D hard to call. Trimming cost V 8 bases and J 1 base, with 14 bases left between them. The CDR3 length is 14 residues. Per germline, CDR1 SNHLY and CDR2 FYNNEI. Complete variable domain (other parts from reference TRBV2 and TRBJ2-5): EPEVTQTPSHQVTQMGQEVILRCVPISNHLYFYWYRQILGQKVEFLVSFYNNEISEKSEIFDDQFSVERPDGSNFTLKIRSTKLEDSAMYFCASAELLTQETQYFGPGTRLLVL.